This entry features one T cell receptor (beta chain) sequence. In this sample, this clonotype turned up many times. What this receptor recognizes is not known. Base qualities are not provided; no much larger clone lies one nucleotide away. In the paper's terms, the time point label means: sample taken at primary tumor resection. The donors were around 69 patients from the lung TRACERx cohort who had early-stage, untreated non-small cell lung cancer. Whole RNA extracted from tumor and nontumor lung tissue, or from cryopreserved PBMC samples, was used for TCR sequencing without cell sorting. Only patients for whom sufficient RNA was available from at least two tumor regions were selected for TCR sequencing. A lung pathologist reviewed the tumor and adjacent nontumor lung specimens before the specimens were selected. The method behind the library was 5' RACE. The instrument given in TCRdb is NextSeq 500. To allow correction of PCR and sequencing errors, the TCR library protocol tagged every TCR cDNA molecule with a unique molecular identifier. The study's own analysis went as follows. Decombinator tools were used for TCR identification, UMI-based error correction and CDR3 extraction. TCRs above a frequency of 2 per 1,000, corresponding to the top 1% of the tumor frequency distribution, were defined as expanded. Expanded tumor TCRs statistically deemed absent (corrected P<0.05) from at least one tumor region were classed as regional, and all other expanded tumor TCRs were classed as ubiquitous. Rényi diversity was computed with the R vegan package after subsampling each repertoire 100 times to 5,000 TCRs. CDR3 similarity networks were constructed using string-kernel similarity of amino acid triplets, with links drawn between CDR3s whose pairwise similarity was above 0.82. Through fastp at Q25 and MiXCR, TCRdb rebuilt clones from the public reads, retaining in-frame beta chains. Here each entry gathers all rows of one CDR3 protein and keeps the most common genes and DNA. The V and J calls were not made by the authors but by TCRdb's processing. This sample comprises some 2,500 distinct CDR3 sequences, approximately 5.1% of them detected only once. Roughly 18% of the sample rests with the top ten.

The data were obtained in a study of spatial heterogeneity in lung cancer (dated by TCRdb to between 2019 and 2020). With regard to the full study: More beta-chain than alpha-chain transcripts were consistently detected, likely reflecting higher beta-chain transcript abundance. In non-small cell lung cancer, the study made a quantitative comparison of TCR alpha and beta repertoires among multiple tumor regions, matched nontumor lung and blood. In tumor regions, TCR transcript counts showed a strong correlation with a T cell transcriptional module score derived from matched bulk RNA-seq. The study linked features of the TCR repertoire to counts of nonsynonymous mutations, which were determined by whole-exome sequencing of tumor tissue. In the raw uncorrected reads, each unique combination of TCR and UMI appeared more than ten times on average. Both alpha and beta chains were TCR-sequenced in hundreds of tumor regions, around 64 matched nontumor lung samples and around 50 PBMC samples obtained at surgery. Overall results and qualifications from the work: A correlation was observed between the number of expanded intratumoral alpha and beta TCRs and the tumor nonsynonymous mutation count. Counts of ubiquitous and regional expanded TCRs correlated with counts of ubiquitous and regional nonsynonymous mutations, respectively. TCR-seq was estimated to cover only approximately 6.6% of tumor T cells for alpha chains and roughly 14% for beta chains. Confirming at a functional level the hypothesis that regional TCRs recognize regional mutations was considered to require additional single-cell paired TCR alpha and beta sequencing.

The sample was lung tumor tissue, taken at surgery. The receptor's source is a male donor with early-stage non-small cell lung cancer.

The CDR3: CASSIGQGWNQPQHF. The DNA reads as follows: TGTGCCAGCAGTATAGGACAGGGGTGGAATCAGCCCCAGCATTTT. Recombination joined TRBV28 with TRBJ1-5, with 9 bases matching TRBD1. The CDR1 and CDR2 encoded by the germline V gene are MDHEN and SYDVKM. The CDR3 has 15 amino acids, counting the end cysteine and phenylalanine. Here the CDR3 DNA is all that survives: 45 bases in frame from base 1. V loses 5 bases at its end and J loses 4 bases; junction bases beyond the gene matches: 6.